This T cell receptor (beta chain) was sequenced during a study of post-analysis software for immune sequencing data. Overall study: Some patients lacked subtype; others had relapsing-remitting, secondary progressive or progressive-relapsing disease. Study findings and constraints: Versus controls, multiple sclerosis patients showed significantly lower diversity (normalized Chao1). Higher frequency in patients than in controls was seen for roughly five TRBV segments, with TRBV5-6, TRBV5-1 and TRBV20-1 among them.

This clonotype was seen only once. Antigen unknown. The germline gives CDR1 MNHNS, CDR2 SASEGT. The CDR3 loop spans 14 amino acids. The V gene end was trimmed by 3 bases and the J gene end by 2 bases; junction bases not matched to a gene: 1. TCR beta cDNA libraries had unique molecular identifiers. TCRdb called the PCR reads again in MiXCR, with one record for every CDR3 protein. The top ten clones hold 1.7% of a sample with approximately 570,000 distinct CDR3 sequences, roughly two fifths of them seen once. This TCR came from a girl aged 5 to 17 with multiple sclerosis. Sample: blood. This chain uses TRBV6-1 with TRBJ1-5; TRBD1 matches 7 bases. The CDR3 spells CASSDGTGNQPQHF. In DNA, the CDR3 is TGTGCCAGCAGTGACGGGACAGGCAATCAGCCCCAGCATTTT.